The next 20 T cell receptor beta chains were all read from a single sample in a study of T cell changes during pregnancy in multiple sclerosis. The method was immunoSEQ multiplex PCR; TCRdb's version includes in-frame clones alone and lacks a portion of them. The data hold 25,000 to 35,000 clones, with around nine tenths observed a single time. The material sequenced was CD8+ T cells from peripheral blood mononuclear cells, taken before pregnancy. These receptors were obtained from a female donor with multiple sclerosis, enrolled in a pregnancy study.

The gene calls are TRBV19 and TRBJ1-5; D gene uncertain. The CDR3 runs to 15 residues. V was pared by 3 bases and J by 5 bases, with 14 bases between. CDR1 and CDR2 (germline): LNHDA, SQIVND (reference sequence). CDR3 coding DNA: TGTGCCAGTAGTATGAAGGGCGGGCGGCATCAGCCCCAGCATTTT. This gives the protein CASSMKGGRHQPQHF.

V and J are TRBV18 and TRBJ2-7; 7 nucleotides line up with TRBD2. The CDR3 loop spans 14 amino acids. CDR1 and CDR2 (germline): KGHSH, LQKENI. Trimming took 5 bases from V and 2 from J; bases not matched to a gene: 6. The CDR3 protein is CASSGLADTYEQYF. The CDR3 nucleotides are TGTGCCAGCTCAGGCCTAGCGGATACCTACGAGCAGTACTTC. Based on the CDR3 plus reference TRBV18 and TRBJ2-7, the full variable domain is NAGVMQNPRHLVRRRGQEARLRCSPMKGHSHVYWYRQLPEEGLKFMVYLQKENIIDESGMPKERFSAEFPKEGPSILRIQQVVRGDSAAYFCASSGLADTYEQYFGPGTRLTVT.

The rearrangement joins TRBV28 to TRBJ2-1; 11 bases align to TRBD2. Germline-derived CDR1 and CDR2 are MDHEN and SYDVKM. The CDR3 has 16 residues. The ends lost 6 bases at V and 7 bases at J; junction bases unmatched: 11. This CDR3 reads CASSPPLAGAPNEQFF. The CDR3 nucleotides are TGTGCCAGCAGCCCCCCACTAGCGGGGGCGCCGAATGAGCAGTTCTTC.

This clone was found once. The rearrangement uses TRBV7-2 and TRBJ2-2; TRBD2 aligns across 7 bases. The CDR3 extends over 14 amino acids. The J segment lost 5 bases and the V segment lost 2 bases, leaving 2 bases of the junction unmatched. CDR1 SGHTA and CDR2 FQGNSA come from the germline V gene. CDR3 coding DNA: TGTGCCAGCAGCTTATGGGGAGGGACCGGGGAGCTGTTTTTT. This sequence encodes CASSLWGGTGELFF.

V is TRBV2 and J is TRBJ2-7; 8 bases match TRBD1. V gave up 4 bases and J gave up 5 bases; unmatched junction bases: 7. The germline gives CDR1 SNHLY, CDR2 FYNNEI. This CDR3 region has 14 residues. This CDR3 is CASSGVTGEDEQYF. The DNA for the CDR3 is TGTGCCAGCAGTGGAGTGACAGGGGAGGACGAGCAGTACTTC.

The CDR3 loop reads CASTQEAETNYGYTF. The CDR3 region has the DNA TGTGCCAGCACACAAGAGGCCGAGACTAACTATGGCTACACCTTC. J is TRBJ1-2 and V is TRBV6-6; the D is unclear. The germline CDR1 and CDR2 sequences are MNHNY and SVGAGI (reference sequence). The CDR3 is 15 residues long. The V end lost 7 bases, the J end lost 0 bases, and 15 bases lay between the germline ends.

CDR3 sequence (DNA): TGCGCCAGCAGTGGGACAGACGAAGCTTTCTTT. Amino acid sequence: CASSGTDEAFF. This chain uses TRBV10-2 with TRBJ1-1; tentatively, D is TRBD1 (6 bases). The V and J ends lost 4 bases and 8 bases respectively, with 8 bases between them. Germline loops: CDR1 WSHSY, CDR2 SAAADI. The CDR3 has 11 amino acids.

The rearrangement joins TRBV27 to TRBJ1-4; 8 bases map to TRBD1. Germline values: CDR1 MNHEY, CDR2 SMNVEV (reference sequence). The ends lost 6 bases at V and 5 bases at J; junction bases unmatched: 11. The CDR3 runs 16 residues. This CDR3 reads CASRTLSTGENEKLFF. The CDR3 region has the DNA TGTGCCAGCAGAACACTATCGACAGGGGAAAATGAAAAACTGTTTTTT.

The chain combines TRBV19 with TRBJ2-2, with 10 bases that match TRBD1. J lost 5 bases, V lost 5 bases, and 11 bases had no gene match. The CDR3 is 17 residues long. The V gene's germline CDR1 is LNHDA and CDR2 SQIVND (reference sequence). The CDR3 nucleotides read TGTGCCAGTAGTTCTATGCCGACAGGGGGCATAACCGGGGAGCTGTTTTTT. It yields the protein CASSSMPTGGITGELFF.

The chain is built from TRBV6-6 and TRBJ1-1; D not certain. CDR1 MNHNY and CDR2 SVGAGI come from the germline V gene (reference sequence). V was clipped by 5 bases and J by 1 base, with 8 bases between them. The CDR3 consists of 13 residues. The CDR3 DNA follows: TGTGCCAGCAGTGCGGACTGGAACACTGAAGCTTTCTTT. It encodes CASSADWNTEAFF.

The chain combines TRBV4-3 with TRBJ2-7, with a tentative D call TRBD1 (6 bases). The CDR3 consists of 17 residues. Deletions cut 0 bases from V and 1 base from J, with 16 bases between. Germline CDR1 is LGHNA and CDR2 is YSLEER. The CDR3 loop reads CASSQDHREFGSYEQYF. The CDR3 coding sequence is TGCGCCAGCAGCCAAGATCACAGGGAGTTTGGGTCCTACGAGCAGTACTTC.

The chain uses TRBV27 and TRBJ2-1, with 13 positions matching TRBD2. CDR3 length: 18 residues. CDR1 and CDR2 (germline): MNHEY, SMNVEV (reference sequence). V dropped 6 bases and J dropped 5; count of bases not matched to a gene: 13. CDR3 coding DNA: TGTGCCAGCAGGCCGAGGGATTGGACTAGCGGGGGCCACAATGAGCAGTTCTTC. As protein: CASRPRDWTSGGHNEQFF.

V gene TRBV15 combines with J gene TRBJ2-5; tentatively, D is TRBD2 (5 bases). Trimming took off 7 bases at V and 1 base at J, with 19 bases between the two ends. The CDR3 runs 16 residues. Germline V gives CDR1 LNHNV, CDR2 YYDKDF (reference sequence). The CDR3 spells CATISRGSIAQETQYF. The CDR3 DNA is TGTGCCACCATTTCCCGTGGGAGTATCGCCCAAGAGACCCAGTACTTC.

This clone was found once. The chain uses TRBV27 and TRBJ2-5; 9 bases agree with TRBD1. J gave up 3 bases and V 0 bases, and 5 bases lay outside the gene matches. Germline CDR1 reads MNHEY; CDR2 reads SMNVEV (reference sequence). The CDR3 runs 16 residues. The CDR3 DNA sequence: TGTGCCAGCAGTTTATCGAGAGGGGACAGGGAAGAGACCCAGTACTTC. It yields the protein CASSLSRGDREETQYF.

The CDR3 loop is CASSRDSSNTEAFF. CDR3 coding DNA: TGCGCCAGCAGCCGGGACAGTTCGAACACTGAAGCTTTCTTT. The rearrangement joins TRBV10-1 to TRBJ1-1, with 7 positions matching TRBD1. CDR3 length: 14 amino acids. Germline CDR1 and CDR2: WNHNN and SYGVQD (reference sequence). J lost 1 base, V lost 6 bases, and 5 bases had no gene match.

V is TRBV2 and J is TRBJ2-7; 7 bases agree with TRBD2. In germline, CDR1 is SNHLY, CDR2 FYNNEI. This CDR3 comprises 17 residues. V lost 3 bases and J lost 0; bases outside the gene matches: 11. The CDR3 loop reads CASSEGGAGFSSYEQYF. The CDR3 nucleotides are TGTGCCAGCAGTGAGGGAGGGGCTGGCTTTAGCTCCTACGAGCAGTACTTC. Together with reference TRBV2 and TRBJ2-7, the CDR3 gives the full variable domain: EPEVTQTPSHQVTQMGQEVILRCVPISNHLYFYWYRQILGQKVEFLVSFYNNEISEKSEIFDDQFSVERPDGSNFTLKIRSTKLEDSAMYFCASSEGGAGFSSYEQYFGPGTRLTVT.

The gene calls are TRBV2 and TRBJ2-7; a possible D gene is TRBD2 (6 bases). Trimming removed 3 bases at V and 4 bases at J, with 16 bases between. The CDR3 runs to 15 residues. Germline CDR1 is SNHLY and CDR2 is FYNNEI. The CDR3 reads CASSEDAGSSYEQYF. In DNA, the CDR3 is TGTGCCAGCAGTGAGGACGCGGGGTCAAGTTACGAGCAGTACTTC.

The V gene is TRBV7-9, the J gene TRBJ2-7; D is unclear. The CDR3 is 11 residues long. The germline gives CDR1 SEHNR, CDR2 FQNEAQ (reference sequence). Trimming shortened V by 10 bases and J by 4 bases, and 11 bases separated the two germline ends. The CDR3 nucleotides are TGTGCCATCCACACCGGGTACGAGCAGTACTTC. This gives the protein CAIHTGYEQYF.

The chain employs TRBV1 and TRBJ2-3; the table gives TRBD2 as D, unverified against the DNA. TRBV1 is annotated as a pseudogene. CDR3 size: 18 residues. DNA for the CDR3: TGCACCAGCAGCCAAGATGAAAGGGCGGGAGGGAGCACAGATACGCAGTATTTT. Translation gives CTSSQDERAGGSTDTQYF.

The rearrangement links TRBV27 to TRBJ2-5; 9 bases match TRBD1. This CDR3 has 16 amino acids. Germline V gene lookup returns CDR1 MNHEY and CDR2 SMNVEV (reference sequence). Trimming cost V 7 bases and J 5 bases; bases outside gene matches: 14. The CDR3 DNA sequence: TGTGCCAGCAAAGGGGGGACAGGGCAGTTTCTGGAGACCCAGTACTTC. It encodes CASKGGTGQFLETQYF.